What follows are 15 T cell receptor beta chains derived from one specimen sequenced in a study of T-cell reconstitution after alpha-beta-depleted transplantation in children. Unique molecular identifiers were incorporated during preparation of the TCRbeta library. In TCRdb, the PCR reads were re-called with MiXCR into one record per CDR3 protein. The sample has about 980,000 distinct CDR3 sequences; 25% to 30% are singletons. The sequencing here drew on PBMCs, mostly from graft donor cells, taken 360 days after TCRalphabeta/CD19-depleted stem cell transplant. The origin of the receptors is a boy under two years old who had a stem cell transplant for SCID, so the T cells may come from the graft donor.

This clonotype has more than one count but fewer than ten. CDR3 sequence reads: CASSSSGQGSSYEQYF. The CDR3 nucleotides read TGTGCCAGCAGCTCCTCAGGACAGGGAAGCTCCTACGAGCAGTACTTC. The chain is built from TRBV6-5 and TRBJ2-7, with 8 bases fitting TRBD1. The CDR3 has 16 residues. Germline-derived CDR1 and CDR2 are MNHEY and SVGAGI. After removal of 6 bases from V and 0 bases from J, the junction contained 10 bases not matched to a gene.

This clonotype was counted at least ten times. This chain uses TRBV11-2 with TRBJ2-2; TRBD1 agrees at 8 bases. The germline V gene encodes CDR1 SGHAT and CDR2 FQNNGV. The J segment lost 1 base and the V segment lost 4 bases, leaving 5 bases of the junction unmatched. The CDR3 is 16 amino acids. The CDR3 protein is CASSSGGTGNTGELFF. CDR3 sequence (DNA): TGTGCCAGCAGCTCCGGCGGGACAGGGAACACCGGGGAGCTGTTTTTT.

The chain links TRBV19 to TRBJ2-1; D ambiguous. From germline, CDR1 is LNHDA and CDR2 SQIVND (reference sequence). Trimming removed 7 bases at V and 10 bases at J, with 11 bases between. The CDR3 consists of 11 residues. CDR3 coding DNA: TGTGCCAGTATGCGAGGCCCGGAGCAGTTCTTC. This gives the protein CASMRGPEQFF.

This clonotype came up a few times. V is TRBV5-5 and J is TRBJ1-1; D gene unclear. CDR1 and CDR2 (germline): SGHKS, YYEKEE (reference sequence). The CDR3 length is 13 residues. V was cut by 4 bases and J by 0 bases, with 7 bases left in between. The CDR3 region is CASSPALNTEAFF. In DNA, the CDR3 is TGTGCCAGCAGCCCTGCCCTGAACACTGAAGCTTTCTTT.

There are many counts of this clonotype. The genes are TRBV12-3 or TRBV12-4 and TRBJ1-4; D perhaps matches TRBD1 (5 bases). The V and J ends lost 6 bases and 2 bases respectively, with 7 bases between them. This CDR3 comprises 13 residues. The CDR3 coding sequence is TGTGCCAGCAGGGGGCACACTAATGAAAAACTGTTTTTT. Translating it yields CASRGHTNEKLFF.

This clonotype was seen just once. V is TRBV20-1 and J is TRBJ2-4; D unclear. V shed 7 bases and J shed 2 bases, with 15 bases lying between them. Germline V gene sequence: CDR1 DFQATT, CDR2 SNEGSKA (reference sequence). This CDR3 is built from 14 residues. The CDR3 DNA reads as TGCAGTGTCCAACACCAGGTCTCCAAAAACATTCAGTACTTC. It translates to CSVQHQVSKNIQYF.

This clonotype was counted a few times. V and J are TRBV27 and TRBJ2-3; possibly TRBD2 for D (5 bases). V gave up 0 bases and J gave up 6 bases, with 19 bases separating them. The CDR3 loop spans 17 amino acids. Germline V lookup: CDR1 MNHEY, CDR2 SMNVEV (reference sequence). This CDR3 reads CASSLSGASWPGDTQYF. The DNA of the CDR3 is TGTGCCAGCAGTTTATCCGGAGCCTCCTGGCCGGGGGATACGCAGTATTTT.

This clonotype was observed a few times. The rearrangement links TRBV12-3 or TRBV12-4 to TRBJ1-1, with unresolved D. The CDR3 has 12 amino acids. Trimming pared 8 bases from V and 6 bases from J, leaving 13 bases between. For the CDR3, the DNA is TGTGCCAGCGGAACGGTGGGTGCTGAAGCTTTCTTT. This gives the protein CASGTVGAEAFF.

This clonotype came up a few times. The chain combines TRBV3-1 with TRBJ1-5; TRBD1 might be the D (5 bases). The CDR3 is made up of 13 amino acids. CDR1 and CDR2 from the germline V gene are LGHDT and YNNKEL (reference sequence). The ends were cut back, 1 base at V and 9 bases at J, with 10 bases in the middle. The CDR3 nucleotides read TGTGCCAGCAGCCAAGCGGACATAGGGCCCCAGCATTTT. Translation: CASSQADIGPQHF.

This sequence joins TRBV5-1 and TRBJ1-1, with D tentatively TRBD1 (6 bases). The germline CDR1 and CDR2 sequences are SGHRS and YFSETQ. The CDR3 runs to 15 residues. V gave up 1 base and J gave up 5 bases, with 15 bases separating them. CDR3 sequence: CASSLIGGRGTEAFF. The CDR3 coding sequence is TGCGCCAGCAGCTTGATAGGGGGACGAGGGACTGAAGCTTTCTTT.

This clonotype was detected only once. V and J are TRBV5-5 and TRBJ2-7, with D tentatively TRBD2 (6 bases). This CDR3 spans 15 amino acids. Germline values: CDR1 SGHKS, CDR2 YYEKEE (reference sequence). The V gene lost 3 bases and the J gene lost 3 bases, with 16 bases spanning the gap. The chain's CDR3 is CASSSGASANYEQYF. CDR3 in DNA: TGTGCCAGCAGCTCCGGCGCTAGCGCGAACTACGAGCAGTACTTC.

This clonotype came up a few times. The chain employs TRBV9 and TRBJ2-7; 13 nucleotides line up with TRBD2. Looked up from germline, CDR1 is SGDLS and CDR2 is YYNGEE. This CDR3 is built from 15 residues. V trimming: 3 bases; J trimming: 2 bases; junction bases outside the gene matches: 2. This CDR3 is CASSDGLAGAYEQYF. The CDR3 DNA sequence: TGTGCCAGCAGCGACGGACTAGCGGGGGCCTACGAGCAGTACTTC.

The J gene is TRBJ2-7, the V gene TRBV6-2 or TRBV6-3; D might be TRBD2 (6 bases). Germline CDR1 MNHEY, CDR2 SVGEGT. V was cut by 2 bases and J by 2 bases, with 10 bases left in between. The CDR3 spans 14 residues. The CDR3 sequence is CASSYGGLTYEQYF. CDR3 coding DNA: TGTGCCAGCAGTTACGGAGGGCTTACCTACGAGCAGTACTTC.

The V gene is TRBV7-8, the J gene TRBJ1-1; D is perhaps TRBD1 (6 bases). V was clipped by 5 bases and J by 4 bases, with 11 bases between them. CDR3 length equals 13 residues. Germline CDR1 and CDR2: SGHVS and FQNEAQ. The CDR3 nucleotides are TGTGCCAGCAGCGGACAGTCACCCACTGAAGCTTTCTTT. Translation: CASSGQSPTEAFF.

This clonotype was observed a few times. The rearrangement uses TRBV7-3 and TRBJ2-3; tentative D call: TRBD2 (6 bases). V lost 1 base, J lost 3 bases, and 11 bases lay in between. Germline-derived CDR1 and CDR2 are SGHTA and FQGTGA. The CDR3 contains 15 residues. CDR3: CASSLMGGGTDTQYF. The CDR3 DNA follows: TGTGCCAGCAGCTTAATGGGGGGAGGAACAGATACGCAGTATTTT.